The 13 T cell receptor beta chains presented below share a single source sample, sequenced in a study of CD8+CD57+ T cells in acquired aplastic anemia (dated by TCRdb to 2017 to 2018). Expansion of CD8+CD57+ cells had been shown by flow cytometry in the patients chosen for sequencing. TCRdb shows the sequencer as Illumina HiSeq 2000. TCR beta VDJ combination and CDR3 sequence profiling used genomic DNA as the template. TCRdb handled the public reads itself, with Q25 trimming in fastp and clone calling in MiXCR, and kept productive beta chains. Rows with a matching CDR3 protein are joined into one entry that keeps the most common DNA and genes. This sample holds 100,000 to 150,000 distinct CDR3 sequences; less than 50% were observed only once. Jointly, the top ten make up about 3% of the sample. The sample taken for sequencing was sorted CD4+, CD8+, or CD8+CD57+ T cells (not recorded which) from PBMCs. The receptors here all came from a human donor with aplastic anemia.

There are a few counts of this clonotype. The J gene is TRBJ2-3, the V gene TRBV6-2 or TRBV6-3; D unresolved. CDR1 is MNHEY and CDR2 is SVGEGT in the germline V gene. The CDR3 runs to 17 residues. Trimming took off 2 bases at V and 11 bases at J, with 26 bases between the two ends. The CDR3 DNA reads TGTGCCAGCAGTTACACCCGACGGTTGATGTGGACCACGGGGCAGTATTTT. Translation gives CASSYTRRLMWTTGQYF.

In DNA, the CDR3 is TGTGCCACCAGCAGAGGGGCAGGGAATCAGCCCCAGCATTTT. Amino acid sequence: CATSRGAGNQPQHF. This chain joins TRBV15 and TRBJ1-5; the D gene is possibly TRBD1 (5 bases). Germline values: CDR1 LNHNV, CDR2 YYDKDF (reference sequence). The length of the CDR3 is 14 residues. With 1 base removed from V and 4 bases from J, the gap between germline ends came to 8 bases.

This clonotype was observed once. This chain links TRBV7-2 with TRBJ1-1; 7 bases are a match to TRBD1. Trimming cost V 3 bases and J 5 bases; bases outside gene matches: 3. Germline V lookup: CDR1 SGHTA, CDR2 FQGNSA. The CDR3 loop spans 13 amino acids. The CDR3 coding sequence is TGTGCCAGCAGCTTGGGACAGACAACTGAAGCTTTCTTT. Translating gives CASSLGQTTEAFF.

This clonotype appeared many times. The J gene is TRBJ1-5, the V gene TRBV6-1; the match to TRBD1 covers 9 bases. The CDR3 contains 16 residues. Germline V gives CDR1 MNHNS, CDR2 SASEGT. With V trimmed by 6 bases and J by 0 bases, 6 bases remained unmatched. CDR3 loop: CASRQQGANSNQPQHF. The CDR3 bases are TGTGCCAGCAGGCAACAGGGGGCTAATAGCAATCAGCCCCAGCATTTT.

The J gene is TRBJ2-1, the V gene TRBV4-1, with D perhaps TRBD1 (5 bases). This CDR3 has 15 amino acids. The ends were cut back, 2 bases at V and 3 bases at J, with 11 bases in the middle. Germline V lookup: CDR1 MGHRA, CDR2 YSYEKL. The CDR3 region is CASSQRVDNYNEQFF. CDR3 nucleotides: TGCGCCAGCAGCCAAAGGGTGGACAACTACAATGAGCAGTTCTTC.

There are many counts of this clonotype. CDR3 in amino acids: CASSSGGAPKTQYF. The CDR3 nucleotides read TGTGCCAGCAGTTCGGGGGGGGCCCCAAAGACCCAGTACTTC. The chain employs TRBV12-3 or TRBV12-4 and TRBJ2-5; 8 nucleotides match TRBD2. V gave up 4 bases and J gave up 6 bases; unmatched junction bases: 7. The CDR3 runs 14 residues.

The chain links TRBV18 to TRBJ1-4; D is undetermined. Germline CDR1 and CDR2: KGHSH and LQKENI. V was cut by 4 bases and J by 8 bases, with 11 bases left in between. The CDR3 is made up of 13 amino acids. This chain's CDR3 is CASSQTFGEKLFF. The CDR3 DNA is TGTGCCAGCTCACAGACTTTTGGGGAAAAACTGTTTTTT.

The chain recombines TRBV7-3 with TRBJ1-3; no firm D call. The germline V gene encodes CDR1 SGHTA and CDR2 FQGTGA. The germline V and J ends were trimmed by 2 bases and 4 bases, with 6 bases remaining between them. The CDR3 runs 13 residues. The CDR3 DNA reads TGTGCCAGCAGCTTAGAATGGGGAAACACCATATATTTT. Its protein is CASSLEWGNTIYF.

There are many counts of this clonotype. The chain employs TRBV5-1 and TRBJ2-6; no clear D gene. CDR1 and CDR2 (germline): SGHRS, YFSETQ. The length of the CDR3 is 17 residues. Trimming removed 0 bases at V and 0 bases at J, with 10 bases between. The CDR3 region is CASSLGRPGSGANVLTF. CDR3 bases: TGCGCCAGCAGCTTGGGGCGACCGGGCTCTGGGGCCAACGTCCTGACTTTC.

This clonotype was recorded a few times. This chain joins TRBV12-3 or TRBV12-4 and TRBJ1-5, with no clear D. The CDR3 consists of 17 residues. Deletions cut 2 bases from V and 7 bases from J, with 21 bases between. Written as DNA, the CDR3 is TGTGCCAGCAGTTTAACGGGATTAGCGGGGTATCGACAGCCCCAGCATTTT. Amino acid sequence: CASSLTGLAGYRQPQHF.

This clonotype was found many times. The genes are TRBV10-3 and TRBJ1-1; D is possibly TRBD1 (5 bases). CDR3 length equals 15 residues. Deletions cut 1 base from V and 4 bases from J, with 13 bases between. CDR1 is ENHRY, CDR2 SYGVKD, per germline. CDR3 loop: CAISEWGREGTEAFF. CDR3 sequence (DNA): TGTGCCATCAGTGAGTGGGGCAGGGAGGGCACTGAAGCTTTCTTT.

The chain employs TRBV24-1 and TRBJ1-1, with 9 nucleotides matching TRBD1. From germline, CDR1 is KGHDR and CDR2 SFDVKD. This CDR3 has 15 residues. Trimming removed 4 bases from V and 1 base from J; junction bases left unmatched: 3. The DNA of the CDR3 is TGTGCCACCAGTGACCAGGGACAGGGGAACACTGAAGCTTTCTTT. It yields the protein CATSDQGQGNTEAFF.

As regards this clonotype: The CDR3 end shows no conserved phenylalanine or tryptophan, and so a read error is likely. The chain recombines TRBV27 with TRBJ1-2; a weak D match, TRBD1 (6 bases). V shed 3 bases and J shed 7 bases, with 9 bases lying between them. CDR1 is MNHEY, CDR2 SMNVEV, per germline (reference sequence). The CDR3 is 12 amino acids. The CDR3 sequence is CASSFRGAGYTS. CDR3 coding DNA: TGTGCCAGCAGTTTCAGGGGCGCTGGCTACACCTCC.